The 17 T cell receptor beta chains below all came from one sample that was sequenced in a study of response to subunit inactivated influenza vaccine (dated by TCRdb to the late 2010s). The library came from RT-PCR. TCRdb names Illumina HiSeq 2500 as the instrument used. The public reads were reprocessed in TCRdb via fastp at Q25 and MiXCR, keeping in-frame beta chains. CDR3 protein sequences are deduplicated, and each keeps its most common genes and DNA. This sample gives 800,000 to 1,000,000 distinct CDR3 sequences in total; 21% of them show up just once. The biggest ten clones account for about 9.4% of the sample. Sequenced material: PBMCs from blood, taken around 5 days after vaccination. These receptors came from a man between 50 and 59 years old who received an inactivated influenza vaccine. Donor details come from another sample of the same person, matched by shared clones.

This clonotype was picked up many times. The V gene is TRBV12-3 or TRBV12-4, the J gene TRBJ2-2; possibly TRBD1 for D (6 bases). V lost 3 bases, J lost 5 bases, and 10 bases lay in between. CDR3 size: 14 residues. CDR3 DNA: TGTGCCAGCAGTTTTCTAGGGGGTACCGGGGAGCTGTTTTTT. This sequence encodes CASSFLGGTGELFF.

This clonotype was seen more than once but under ten times. The chain combines TRBV6-1 with TRBJ2-7; D perhaps matches TRBD1 (6 bases). The CDR3 has 13 amino acids. The V gene's germline CDR1 is MNHNS and CDR2 SASEGT. V was pared by 1 base and J by 4 bases, with 8 bases between. As DNA, the CDR3 is TGTGCCAGCAGTGAAGACAGGGAATACGAGCAGTACTTC. Protein product: CASSEDREYEQYF.

Concerning this clonotype itself: One end of the junction is discordant with germline, which a read error may explain. The chain combines TRBV11-2 with TRBJ2-3; D is possibly TRBD2 (5 bases). Looked up from germline, CDR1 is SGHAT and CDR2 is FQNNGV. The CDR3 totals 18 residues. The CDR3 reads CTSSIQPLTRRASDTQYF. Written as DNA, the CDR3 is TGTACCAGCAGCATACAACCCCTCACTAGGCGGGCCTCAGATACGCAGTATTTT.

This clonotype appeared a few times. The chain uses TRBV28 and TRBJ2-5, with TRBD2 as a possible D gene (6 bases). Per germline, CDR1 MDHEN and CDR2 SYDVKM. With 4 bases removed from V and 7 bases from J, the gap between germline ends came to 13 bases. The CDR3 extends over 13 amino acids. The CDR3 nucleotides read TGTGCCAGCAGTTCGGGACTCCTGGGGACCCAGTACTTC. Amino acids: CASSSGLLGTQYF. Drawing the rest from reference TRBV28 and TRBJ2-5, the complete variable domain is DVKVTQSSRYLVKRTGEKVFLECVQDMDHENMFWYRQDPGLGLRLIYFSYDVKMKEKGDIPEGYSVSREKKERFSLILESASTNQTSMYLCASSSGLLGTQYFGPGTRLLVL.

The sample holds a few counts of this clonotype. This sequence joins TRBV7-8 and TRBJ1-5, with D perhaps matching TRBD1 (5 bases). This CDR3 has 14 amino acids. CDR1 is SGHVS, CDR2 FQNEAQ, per germline. Trimming removed 2 bases at V and 6 bases at J, with 11 bases between. The CDR3 DNA follows: TGTGCCAGCAGCTTATCGTTAGGGGTTCAGCCCCAGCATTTT. Translation: CASSLSLGVQPQHF.

V is TRBV12-3 or TRBV12-4 and J is TRBJ2-6, with D perhaps matching TRBD1 (6 bases). The CDR3 is made up of 17 amino acids. The ends were cut back, 3 bases at V and 0 bases at J, with 12 bases in the middle. The CDR3 region is CASSFATGLSGANVLTF. The CDR3 region has the DNA TGTGCCAGCAGTTTTGCCACAGGGCTCTCTGGGGCCAACGTCCTGACTTTC.

This clonotype occurred many times. The chain couples TRBV12-3 or TRBV12-4 to TRBJ2-1, with D possibly TRBD2 on 6 matching bases. The ends were cut back, 6 bases at V and 4 bases at J, with 10 bases in the middle. This CDR3 is built from 13 residues. This chain's CDR3 is CASSGTSYNEQFF. The CDR3 region has the DNA TGTGCCAGCAGCGGGACTTCTTACAATGAGCAGTTCTTC.

This clonotype came up a few times. The CDR3 DNA reads as TGTGCCAGCAGCTCCGAGACTAGCCGCTACAATGAGCAGTTCTTC. It encodes CASSSETSRYNEQFF. J is TRBJ2-1 and V is TRBV9; 7 bases fit TRBD2. This CDR3 region has 15 residues. Germline assignment: CDR1 SGDLS and CDR2 YYNGEE. Germline trimming cut 4 bases from V and 3 bases from J; bases unmatched to any gene: 7.

This clonotype was found a few times. The chain couples TRBV6-2 or TRBV6-3 to TRBJ1-1, with 8 bases that match TRBD1. J was trimmed by 5 bases and V by 6 bases; bases with no gene match: 8. The CDR3 is 14 amino acids. Germline CDR1 MNHEY, CDR2 SVGEGT. CDR3 DNA: TGTGCCAGCAGGCTCAGGGGGCGATGGACTGAAGCTTTCTTT. Encoded protein: CASRLRGRWTEAFF.

This clonotype was seen a handful of times. J is TRBJ1-1 and V is TRBV6-5; TRBD1 is a possible D gene (6 bases). CDR3 length: 15 residues. The ends were cut back, 0 bases at V and 7 bases at J, with 15 bases in the middle. Germline lookup yields CDR1 MNHEY and CDR2 SVGAGI. This CDR3 reads CASSYSRQGLVEAFF. The CDR3 nucleotides read TGTGCCAGCAGTTACTCAAGGCAGGGGCTAGTTGAAGCTTTCTTT.

This clonotype has a handful of counts. The genes are TRBV12-3 or TRBV12-4 and TRBJ1-1; D unresolved. This CDR3 comprises 14 residues. Trimming removed 7 bases from V and 1 base from J, with 13 bases in between. The CDR3 reads CASKVFWGNTEAFF. The CDR3 coding sequence is TGTGCCAGCAAAGTGTTCTGGGGGAACACTGAAGCTTTCTTT.

The chain employs TRBV19 and TRBJ1-6; 9 bases are shared with TRBD1. Germline-derived CDR1 and CDR2 are LNHDA and SQIVND (reference sequence). The CDR3 consists of 17 residues. V gave up 3 bases and J gave up 14 bases; unmatched junction bases: 17. The CDR3 DNA reads as TGTGCCAGTAGTATCGGGCGGACAGGGGCTATCCTTTCGACCCTCCACTTT. Its translation: CASSIGRTGAILSTLHF.

This clonotype has only a few counts. The chain carries TRBV20-1 and TRBJ2-2; possibly TRBD1 or TRBD2 for D (6 bases each). The CDR3 is made up of 16 amino acids. Trimming took off 2 bases at V and 0 bases at J, with 13 bases between the two ends. Germline values: CDR1 DFQATT, CDR2 SNEGSKA (reference sequence). The CDR3 DNA sequence: TGCAGTGCTAGAAAAGGGGGGAATACGAACACCGGGGAGCTGTTTTTT. Its translation is CSARKGGNTNTGELFF.

The sample holds one count of this clonotype. This chain uses TRBV10-1 with TRBJ2-5; D remains ambiguous. The V end was cut by 9 bases, the J end by 4 bases, with 15 bases between. The CDR3 contains 13 residues. The germline V gene encodes CDR1 WNHNN and CDR2 SYGVQD (reference sequence). The CDR3 region is CARGTRWTETQYF. The DNA for the CDR3 is TGCGCCAGGGGCACCAGGTGGACAGAGACCCAGTACTTC.

The chain carries TRBV28 and TRBJ2-5, with D possibly being TRBD1 or TRBD2 (5 bases each). CDR3 length: 15 amino acids. Trimming took off 3 bases at V and 7 bases at J, with 18 bases between the two ends. The germline gives CDR1 MDHEN, CDR2 SYDVKM. This CDR3 reads CASSLSRELKRTQYF. Here the CDR3 DNA reads TGTGCCAGCAGTTTGTCCAGGGAGCTCAAGAGGACCCAGTACTTC.

This clonotype was detected a few times. The V call is TRBV6-6, the J call TRBJ2-1; possibly TRBD2 for D (5 bases). Germline V lookup: CDR1 MNHNY, CDR2 SVGAGI (reference sequence). CDR3 length: 13 amino acids. The V and J ends lost 2 bases and 4 bases respectively, with 6 bases between them. Written as DNA, the CDR3 is TGTGCCAGCAGTTACCCGGGGTACAATGAGCAGTTCTTC. Residues: CASSYPGYNEQFF.

This clonotype was seen more than once but under ten times. V usage is TRBV6-2 or TRBV6-3 and J usage is TRBJ2-2, with 8 bases identical to TRBD1. Germline CDR1 and CDR2: MNHEY and SVGEGT. CDR3 size: 15 residues. Trimming at V came to 5 bases and at J to 0 bases, leaving 2 bases not matched to a gene. CDR3 loop: CASSRTGTNTGELFF. The DNA of the CDR3 is TGTGCCAGCAGTCGGACAGGGACGAACACCGGGGAGCTGTTTTTT.